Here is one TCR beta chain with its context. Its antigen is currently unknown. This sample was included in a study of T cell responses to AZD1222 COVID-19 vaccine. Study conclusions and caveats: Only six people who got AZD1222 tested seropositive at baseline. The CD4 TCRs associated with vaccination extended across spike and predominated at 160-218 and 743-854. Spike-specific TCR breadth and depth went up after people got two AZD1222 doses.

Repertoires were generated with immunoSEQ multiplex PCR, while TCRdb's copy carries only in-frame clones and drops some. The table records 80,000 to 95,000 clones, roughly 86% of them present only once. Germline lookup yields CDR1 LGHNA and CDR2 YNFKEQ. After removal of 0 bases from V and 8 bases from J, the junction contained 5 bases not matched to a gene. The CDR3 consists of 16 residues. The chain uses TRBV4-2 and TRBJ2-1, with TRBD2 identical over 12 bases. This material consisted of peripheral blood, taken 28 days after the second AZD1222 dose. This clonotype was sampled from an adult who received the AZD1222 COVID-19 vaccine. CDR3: CASSQEIGLAGYEQFF. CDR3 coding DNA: TGTGCCAGCAGCCAAGAGATAGGACTAGCGGGATATGAGCAGTTCTTC.